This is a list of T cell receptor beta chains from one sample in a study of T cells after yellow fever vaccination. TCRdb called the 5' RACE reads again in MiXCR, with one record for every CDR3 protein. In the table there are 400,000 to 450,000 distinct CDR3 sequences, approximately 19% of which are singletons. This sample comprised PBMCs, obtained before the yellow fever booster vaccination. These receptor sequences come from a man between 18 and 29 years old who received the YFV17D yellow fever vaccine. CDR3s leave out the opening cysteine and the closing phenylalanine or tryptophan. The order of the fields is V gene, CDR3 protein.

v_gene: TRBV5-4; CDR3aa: ASSLKGAGDTQY
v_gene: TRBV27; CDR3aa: ASSLQGAGGYT
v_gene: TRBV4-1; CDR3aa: ASSQVGAEYEQY
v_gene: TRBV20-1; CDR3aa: SARAERGVWDTQY
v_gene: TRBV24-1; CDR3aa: ATTPGQSNEKLF
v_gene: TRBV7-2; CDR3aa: ASSLVAGGFDTQY
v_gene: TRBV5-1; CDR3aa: ASSLSGPGEQAF
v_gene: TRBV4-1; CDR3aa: ASSQVGTTEQY
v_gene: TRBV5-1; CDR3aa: ASSLRQGSYNEQF
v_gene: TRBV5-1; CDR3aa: ASKRAGGDTQY
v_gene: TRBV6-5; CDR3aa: ASSLVPGELF
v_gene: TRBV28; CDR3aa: ASRAGSLEQF
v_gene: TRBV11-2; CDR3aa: ASSPAGQVMADTQY
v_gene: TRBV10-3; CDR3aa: AISEEQGFLYKPVYEQY
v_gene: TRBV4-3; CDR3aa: ASSQRTGLAGELF
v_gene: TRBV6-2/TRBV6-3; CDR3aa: ASFPQGAYGYT
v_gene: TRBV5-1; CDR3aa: ASSLDSSDTEAF
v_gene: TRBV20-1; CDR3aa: SAPPVNTEAF
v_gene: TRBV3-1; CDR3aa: ASSQGQATPGDTEAF
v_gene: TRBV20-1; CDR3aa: SARVQRGGDTQY
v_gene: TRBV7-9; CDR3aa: ASSRVGEKLF
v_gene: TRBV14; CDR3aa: ASSQDFTRRSYNEQF